These 24 T cell receptor beta chains were all obtained from the same sample, sequenced in a study of T-cell reconstitution after alpha-beta-depleted transplantation in children. Preparation of the TCRbeta library involved a method that used unique molecular identifiers. TCRdb redid the calling of the PCR reads with MiXCR, one entry per CDR3 protein. The table has approximately 630,000 distinct CDR3 sequences, over 10% seen once; the top ten hold 0.75% to 0.85%. The sample consisted of PBMCs, taken before TCRalphabeta/CD19-depleted stem cell transplant. The source is a girl aged 2-10 years with congenital amegakaryocytic thrombocytopenia, due to receive a stem cell transplant.

This clonotype occurred a few times. The V and J genes are TRBV7-9 and TRBJ2-7, with D possibly matching TRBD1 (6 bases). V shed 0 bases and J shed 5 bases, with 14 bases lying between them. The germline V gene encodes CDR1 SEHNR and CDR2 FQNEAQ (reference sequence). This CDR3 spans 15 amino acids. CDR3 amino acids: CASSLAQGIANEQYF. CDR3 nucleotides: TGTGCCAGCAGCTTAGCCCAGGGGATCGCGAACGAGCAGTACTTC. The full variable domain, completed using reference TRBV7-9 and TRBJ2-7, is DTGVSQNPRHKITKRGQNVTFRCDPISEHNRLYWYRQTLGQGPEFLTYFQNEAQLEKSRLLSDRFSAERPKGSFSTLEIQRTEQGDSAMYLCASSLAQGIANEQYFGPGTRLTVT.

This clonotype was detected many times. The chain couples TRBV10-2 to TRBJ2-2; no reliable D call. Trimming stripped 5 bases from V and 5 bases from J, with 9 bases between. Germline V gene lookup returns CDR1 WSHSY and CDR2 SAAADI. The CDR3 loop spans 13 amino acids. Here the CDR3 reads CASSSVGTGELFF. The CDR3 DNA reads as TGCGCCAGCAGTTCTGTTGGGACCGGGGAGCTGTTTTTT.

A remark on this clonotype: This may stem from a read error, because a much larger clone lies one nucleotide away. The chain combines TRBV6-1 with TRBJ2-5; 11 bases agree with TRBD2. Germline V gene lookup returns CDR1 MNHNS and CDR2 SASEGT. This CDR3 has 15 residues. Unmatched junction bases numbered 11, after V lost 10 bases and J lost 4 bases. CDR3 nucleotides: TGTGCCATCAACCTACTAGCGGGAGCCCCAGAGACCCAGTACTTC. Protein sequence: CAINLLAGAPETQYF.

This clonotype has at least ten counts. The chain is built from TRBV6-1 and TRBJ2-5, with TRBD2 matching 9 bases. CDR3 length: 17 residues. V shed 5 bases, J shed 4 bases, and the junction held 14 bases outside the gene matches. The germline gives CDR1 MNHNS, CDR2 SASEGT. CDR3 DNA sequence: TGTGCCAGCAGTCAGTCTTTAGCGGGAGCGGAGGGAGAGACCCAGTACTTC. Protein: CASSQSLAGAEGETQYF.

This chain uses TRBV30 with TRBJ2-5, with D unclear. The CDR3 sequence is 12 residues long. V lost 3 bases, J lost 4 bases, and 9 bases lay in between. Germline lookup yields CDR1 GTSNPN and CDR2 SVGIG (reference sequence). The CDR3 bases are TGTGCCTGGAGCCCCCGGGCAGAGACCCAGTACTTC. Amino acids: CAWSPRAETQYF.

This chain uses TRBV5-1 with TRBJ2-1, with 8 bases aligning to TRBD2. V was clipped by 7 bases and J by 9 bases; unmatched bases: 9. The CDR3 totals 13 residues. Germline CDR1 reads SGHRS; CDR2 reads YFSETQ. The CDR3 is CASGLAGFSEQFF. CDR3 sequence (DNA): TGCGCCAGCGGTCTAGCGGGTTTTAGTGAGCAGTTCTTC.

This clonotype was detected many times. V usage is TRBV12-3 or TRBV12-4 and J usage is TRBJ2-4, with 8 bases aligning to TRBD1. V was clipped by 4 bases and J by 10 bases; unmatched bases: 9. CDR3 length: 14 amino acids. CDR3 nucleotide sequence: TGTGCCAGCAGTTCTCACGGACAGGGTGCGATTCAGTACTTC. Translation: CASSSHGQGAIQYF.

The chain links TRBV5-1 to TRBJ2-7; 8 bases map to TRBD2. This CDR3 has 16 residues. Trimming at V came to 4 bases and at J to 0 bases, leaving 9 bases not matched to a gene. Germline V gene lookup returns CDR1 SGHRS and CDR2 YFSETQ. CDR3 amino acids: CASSPETSATSYEQYF. In DNA form, the CDR3 reads TGCGCCAGCAGCCCCGAGACTAGCGCAACCTCCTACGAGCAGTACTTC.

The chain recombines TRBV5-8 with TRBJ1-4; D unresolved. Per the germline V gene, CDR1 is SGHTS and CDR2 is YDEGEE. Trimming cost V 0 bases and J 8 bases, with 17 bases left between them. The CDR3 is 16 residues long. The CDR3 reads CASSLAKSARGEKLFF. The CDR3 DNA reads TGTGCCAGCAGCTTGGCCAAGTCAGCTCGAGGAGAAAAACTGTTTTTT. The whole variable domain, filled in from reference TRBV5-8 and TRBJ1-4, reads EAGVTQSPTHLIKTRGQQATLRCSPISGHTSVYWYQQALGLGLQFLLWYDEGEERNRGNFPPRFSGRQFPNYSSELNVNALELEDSALYLCASSLAKSARGEKLFFGSGTQLSVL.

In its sample, this clonotype was seen many times. The rearrangement links TRBV6-5 to TRBJ2-1; the D is unclear. V lost 2 bases and J lost 6, with 11 bases in between. Germline-derived CDR1 and CDR2 are MNHEY and SVGAGI. CDR3 length: 14 amino acids. The CDR3 coding sequence is TGTGCCAGCAGTTACGCGTCCATCGGCAATGAGCAGTTCTTC. Its protein is CASSYASIGNEQFF.

This clonotype was recorded many times. The DNA of the CDR3 is TGTGCCAGCAGCTTCAAGCCCCTAGCGGGGGCCTACAATGAGCAGTTCTTC. Residues: CASSFKPLAGAYNEQFF. This chain uses TRBV13 with TRBJ2-1; 10 bases agree with TRBD2. CDR1 PRHDT and CDR2 FYEKMQ come from the germline V gene (reference sequence). V shed 3 bases and J 2 bases; nucleotides not matched to a gene: 7. CDR3 length: 17 amino acids. Drawing the rest from reference TRBV13 and TRBJ2-1, the complete variable domain is AAGVIQSPRHLIKEKRETATLKCYPIPRHDTVYWYQQGPGQDPQFLISFYEKMQSDKGSIPDRFSAQQFSDYHSELNMSSLELGDSALYFCASSFKPLAGAYNEQFFGPGTRLTVL.

This clonotype was observed many times. The chain employs TRBV4-1 and TRBJ1-1, with 7 bases identical to TRBD1. The CDR3 loop spans 17 amino acids. CDR1 and CDR2 (germline): MGHRA, YSYEKL. J was trimmed by 2 bases and V by 0 bases; bases with no gene match: 9. The CDR3 loop is CASSQDHLTGSNTEAFF. CDR3 in DNA: TGCGCCAGCAGCCAAGACCACCTGACAGGGTCTAACACTGAAGCTTTCTTT.

A few counts support this clonotype. The CDR3 nucleotides are TGTGCCAGCAGCCCCGGGACTAGCGGGTTGGATACGCAGTATTTT. Translating gives CASSPGTSGLDTQYF. The rearrangement joins TRBV6-1 to TRBJ2-3; 12 nucleotides agree with TRBD2. Trimming at V came to 6 bases and at J to 6 bases, leaving 7 bases not matched to a gene. Germline V CDR1 and CDR2: MNHNS, SASEGT. The CDR3 has 15 amino acids.

This clonotype was picked up a small number of times. This chain connects TRBV9 to TRBJ2-1, with D uncertain. This CDR3 region has 12 residues. Germline CDR1 reads SGDLS; CDR2 reads YYNGEE. Trimming pared 0 bases from V and 15 bases from J, leaving 13 bases between. The CDR3 loop reads CASSVVGGKRFF. The CDR3 DNA reads TGTGCCAGCAGCGTAGTAGGCGGTAAACGGTTCTTC.

The sample holds many counts of this clonotype. The chain carries TRBV7-8 and TRBJ2-1; D ambiguous. The CDR3 contains 15 residues. V lost 2 bases and J lost 6, with 14 bases in between. CDR1 SGHVS and CDR2 FQNEAQ come from the germline V gene. CDR3 residues: CASSLSRAEFNEQFF. CDR3 nucleotides: TGTGCCAGCAGCTTAAGTAGGGCCGAATTCAATGAGCAGTTCTTC.

This clonotype was seen more than once but under ten times. The junction does not match germline at one end; this may be a read error. The chain employs TRBV2 and TRBJ2-3; the D is unclear. Germline CDR1 is SNHLY and CDR2 is FYNNEI. CDR3 size: 11 residues. For the CDR3, the DNA is TGTGCCAGCTATAAGTCAGATATGCAGTATTTT. Residues: CASYKSDMQYF.

This clonotype was seen at least ten times. The rearrangement links TRBV20-1 to TRBJ1-1; D gene unclear. Trimming removed 5 bases at V and 2 bases at J, with 12 bases between. The germline V gene has CDR1 DFQATT and CDR2 SNEGSKA (reference sequence). This CDR3 spans 13 amino acids. The CDR3 DNA sequence: TGCAGTGCTGGTCCGACTGCTAACACTGAAGCTTTCTTT. It encodes CSAGPTANTEAFF.

The table lists this clonotype with many counts. This chain connects TRBV7-9 to TRBJ2-1, with 8 bases fitting TRBD2. From germline, CDR1 is SEHNR and CDR2 FQNEAQ (reference sequence). Trimming took 1 base from V and 6 from J; bases not matched to a gene: 11. CDR3 size: 17 residues. The chain's CDR3 is CASSLVSLVAGGNEQFF. In nucleotides, the CDR3 is TGTGCCAGCAGCTTAGTATCTTTGGTGGCGGGAGGCAATGAGCAGTTCTTC.

J is TRBJ2-1 and V is TRBV5-1; D perhaps matches TRBD1 (7 bases). This CDR3 is 15 amino acids long. Germline CDR1 and CDR2: SGHRS and YFSETQ. V was clipped by 5 bases and J by 8 bases, with 20 bases between them. In nucleotides, the CDR3 is TGCGCCAGCAGGGCGTCAGGGGGGACTTTTGATGAGCAGTTCTTC. This gives the protein CASRASGGTFDEQFF.

This clonotype was counted a few times. The chain is built from TRBV6-5 and TRBJ1-6; no firm D call. The ends were cut back, 2 bases at V and 7 bases at J, with 9 bases in the middle. CDR3 length equals 14 residues. CDR1 is MNHEY and CDR2 is SVGAGI in the germline V gene. CDR3 sequence (DNA): TGTGCCAGCAGTTACGAAGGTCCAAATTCACCCCTCCACTTT. It specifies CASSYEGPNSPLHF.

This clonotype was seen ten or more times. This rearrangement joins TRBV20-1 to TRBJ1-2; 11 bases are shared with TRBD1. This CDR3 comprises 11 residues. The germline V gene encodes CDR1 DFQATT and CDR2 SNEGSKA (reference sequence). Unmatched junction bases numbered 0, after V lost 5 bases and J lost 7 bases. The CDR3 loop reads CSAGQGAGYTF. In nucleotides, the CDR3 is TGCAGTGCTGGACAGGGGGCTGGCTACACCTTC.

This clonotype occurred a few times. The chain carries TRBV10-3 and TRBJ1-2; a weak D match, TRBD1 (6 bases). In germline, CDR1 is ENHRY, CDR2 SYGVKD. The CDR3 runs to 14 residues. V was pared by 3 bases and J by 5 bases, with 13 bases between. CDR3 DNA: TGTGCCATCAGTGAAGGGGGGGGCTTTTATGGCTACACCTTC. It specifies CAISEGGGFYGYTF.

This clonotype was seen a handful of times. This sequence joins TRBV12-3 or TRBV12-4 and TRBJ2-1; 7 nucleotides match TRBD2. The CDR3 has 16 residues. V lost 3 bases, J lost 4 bases, and 9 bases stayed unmatched. CDR3 DNA sequence: TGTGCCAGCAGTTTGTATGCGGGAGTCGAATACAATGAGCAGTTCTTC. The encoded protein is CASSLYAGVEYNEQFF.

In this sample, this clonotype turned up many times. The chain couples TRBV20-1 to TRBJ1-1; TRBD1 agrees at 11 bases. Trimming removed 3 bases from V and 2 bases from J; junction bases left unmatched: 5. This CDR3 has 15 amino acids. Germline V CDR1 and CDR2: DFQATT, SNEGSKA (reference sequence). The CDR3 loop reads CSARGTGGKNTEAFF. The CDR3 DNA sequence: TGCAGTGCTAGGGGGACAGGGGGAAAAAACACTGAAGCTTTCTTT.